This T cell receptor beta chain was sequenced during a study of T cell responses to AZD1222 COVID-19 vaccine. Study-wide findings and caveats: Among AZD1222 vaccinees, only five to seven were seropositive at baseline. None of the repertoires were sampled until the peak T cell response had passed. Donors were chiefly white British, with a greater number of females, and clonal diversity was perhaps underestimated.

Sequencing used immunoSEQ multiplex PCR; TCRdb keeps in-frame clones, though not all of them. The data show about 180,000 clones, approximately 94% seen once. Points on this clone: Its antigen is currently unknown.

The CDR3 covers 15 residues. The V end was cut by 5 bases, the J end by 0 bases, with 11 bases between. Per the germline V gene, CDR1 is SGHVS and CDR2 is FQNEAQ. The receptor comes from an adult who received the AZD1222 COVID-19 vaccine. This chain joins TRBV7-8 and TRBJ1-5, with D tentatively TRBD1 (5 bases). This specimen was peripheral blood, taken 28 days after the second AZD1222 dose. CDR3 coding DNA: TGTGCCAGCAGCCCCGGGACTCTTAGCAATCAGCCCCAGCATTTT. It encodes CASSPGTLSNQPQHF.